The entry below gives a single TCR beta chain sequence along with its context. Antigen unknown. Trimming shortened V by 6 bases and J by 9 bases, and 15 bases separated the two germline ends. Per germline, CDR1 MNHEY and CDR2 SVGAGI. The CDR3 has 12 amino acids. The protocol was immunoSEQ multiplex PCR, while the TCRdb copy is restricted to in-frame clones and leaves out a portion. This sample has 25,000 to 30,000 clones; about 93% occur once, and the top ten carry roughly 10%. The data belong to a study of T cell clonotyping in hematopoietic cell transplantation. General study findings and limits: No sorting was done, leaving CD4 and CD8 contributions mixed. After transplant, recipient diversity fell while pathologically expanded clonotypes grew through day 180. Few recipient clonotypes overlapped donors; over 97% were de novo at given depth.

Recipient blood drawn about 28 days pretransplant and days 30, 100, 180 after. This sequence joins TRBV6-5 and TRBJ2-7; tentatively, D is TRBD1 (6 bases). The sample was PBMCs, taken 100 days after allogeneic stem cell transplant. This receptor was taken from a female patient aged 50-59 years who had an allogeneic stem cell transplant from a related donor, so the T cells may come from the graft donor. Some clones in this sample may be carry-over from other donors' samples. The DNA of the CDR3 is TGTGCCAGCAGCTCCACAGGGTTTGGGCAGTACTTC. It is translated as CASSSTGFGQYF.